These 21 T cell receptor beta chains were all obtained from the same sample, sequenced in a study of T cells after yellow fever vaccination. TCRdb recomputed calls from the 5' RACE reads with MiXCR, one row per CDR3 protein. The data contain 68,000 or so distinct CDR3 sequences, approximately 7% of them seen just once; the ten biggest clones take up under 45%. The input for sequencing was CD8+ T cells sorted from PBMCs, taken roughly seven weeks after the first yellow fever vaccination. The origin of the receptors is a young man who received the YFV17D yellow fever vaccine.

Details on this clonotype: This may be a read error: a much more frequent sequence differs by one nucleotide. This chain connects TRBV7-7 to TRBJ1-1, with a possible D match to TRBD1 (6 bases). The CDR3 is 15 residues long. Germline lookup yields CDR1 SSHAT and CDR2 FNYEAQ (reference sequence). The CDR3 DNA reads TGTGCTAGCGGCTCCCCCGCAGGGGAGAACACTGAAGCTTTCTTT. It is translated as CASGSPAGENTEAFF.

This clonotype was detected ten times or more. The chain links TRBV7-9 to TRBJ1-4; D not resolved. CDR1 and CDR2 (germline): SEHNR, FQNEAQ (reference sequence). V lost 11 bases and J lost 8, with 18 bases in between. This CDR3 has 13 residues. The CDR3 here is CAGSALEDEKLFF. The DNA of the CDR3 is TGTGCCGGATCGGCCCTGGAGGACGAAAAACTGTTTTTT.

The gene calls are TRBV7-9 and TRBJ1-1; D is ambiguous. Trimming stripped 0 bases from V and 6 bases from J, with 11 bases between. Germline CDR1 and CDR2: SEHNR and FQNEAQ (reference sequence). There are 14 residues in the CDR3. CDR3 sequence (DNA): TGTGCCAGCAGCTTAGCGCAGAGTTTCGCTGAAGCTTTCTTT. This translates into CASSLAQSFAEAFF.

This clonotype was seen repeatedly, ten times or more. V and J are TRBV2 and TRBJ1-1, with D uncertain. This CDR3 contains 14 residues. CDR1 and CDR2 from the germline V gene are SNHLY and FYNNEI. V was shortened by 5 bases and J by 0 bases, with 10 bases between the two germline ends. DNA for the CDR3: TGTGCCAGCAGTACTCGGAGCTTGAACACTGAAGCTTTCTTT. Its protein product is CASSTRSLNTEAFF.

This clonotype was found many times. CDR3 in amino acids: CASSLRGRYEQYF. In nucleotides, the CDR3 is TGTGCCAGCAGTTTGAGGGGGCGGTACGAGCAGTACTTC. This chain connects TRBV12-3 or TRBV12-4 to TRBJ2-7; 7 bases are a match to TRBD1. The CDR3 contains 13 residues. V was pared by 3 bases and J by 4 bases, with 3 bases of the junction left unmatched.

CDR3 sequence: CASSSATVGTDTQYF. The CDR3 DNA is TGTGCCAGCAGCTCCGCCACAGTTGGCACAGATACGCAGTATTTT. The chain combines TRBV5-6 with TRBJ2-3; D is ambiguous. Germline lookup yields CDR1 SGHDT and CDR2 YYEEEE. Trimming took 3 bases from V and 1 from J, leaving 12 bases between them. The CDR3 is 15 amino acids.

The table lists this clonotype with many counts. V gene TRBV6-5 combines with J gene TRBJ2-1; D ambiguous. The CDR3 totals 15 residues. V was cut by 0 bases and J by 0 bases, with 6 bases left in between. Germline V CDR1 and CDR2: MNHEY, SVGAGI. CDR3 DNA: TGTGCCAGCAGTTACTCCATTGGCTCCTACAATGAGCAGTTCTTC. Translating gives CASSYSIGSYNEQFF.

This clonotype came up many times. V usage is TRBV7-8 and J usage is TRBJ2-1; 9 bases line up with TRBD2. The CDR3 extends over 16 amino acids. V gave up 4 bases and J gave up 5 bases; unmatched junction bases: 9. CDR1 is SGHVS and CDR2 is FQNEAQ in the germline V gene. In DNA form, the CDR3 reads TGTGCCAGCAGCTCCTTAAAGCGGGGGGTTGACAATGAGCAGTTCTTC. Protein: CASSSLKRGVDNEQFF.

This clonotype was detected ten times or more. The CDR3 loop reads CASSWAGRGYF. The CDR3 DNA reads as TGTGCCAGCAGCTGGGCTGGACGGGGCTACTTC. The V call is TRBV7-2, the J call TRBJ2-5; D possibly matches TRBD1 or TRBD2 (5 bases each). The CDR3 consists of 11 residues. Per the germline V gene, CDR1 is SGHTA and CDR2 is FQGNSA. V was pared by 4 bases and J by 14 bases, with 14 bases between.

This clonotype has a single count. This chain connects TRBV11-2 to TRBJ2-7; D may be TRBD1 (5 bases). Germline values: CDR1 SGHAT, CDR2 FQNNGV. The CDR3 totals 13 residues. CDR3 bases: TGTGTCAGCAGCTTAGACAGATCCTACGAGCAGTACGTC. Its translation: CVSSLDRSYEQYV.

This clonotype was seen many times. The genes are TRBV12-3 or TRBV12-4 and TRBJ1-5; D gene uncertain. The V end lost 2 bases, the J end lost 10 bases, and 12 bases lay between the germline ends. The CDR3 has 13 residues. The CDR3 DNA sequence: TGTGCCAGCAGTTTATCGAGTATCAATCCCCAGCATTTT. This translates into CASSLSSINPQHF.

This clonotype was recorded a few times. The gene calls are TRBV12-3 or TRBV12-4 and TRBJ2-3; no reliable D call. The V gene lost 5 bases and the J gene lost 0 bases, with 9 bases spanning the gap. CDR3 length: 14 amino acids. CDR3 amino acids: CASSLARSTDTQYF. The DNA of the CDR3 is TGTGCCAGCAGTCTTGCTAGGAGCACAGATACGCAGTATTTT.

This clonotype was picked up many times. J is TRBJ2-7 and V is TRBV20-1; the D gene is possibly TRBD1 (7 bases). V was trimmed by 1 base and J by 3 bases, leaving 13 bases between them. This CDR3 comprises 14 residues. Germline loops: CDR1 DFQATT, CDR2 SNEGSKA (reference sequence). The DNA of the CDR3 is TGCAGTGCTAGAGGAGGGACAGCGGGCTACGAGCAGTACTTC. Amino acids: CSARGGTAGYEQYF.

As concerns this clonotype: Being one base from a much bigger clone, this may be a read error. V is TRBV20-1 and J is TRBJ2-1, with D tentatively TRBD1 or TRBD2 (5 bases each). V shed 1 base and J shed 10 bases, with 20 bases lying between them. The CDR3 consists of 15 residues. The germline V gene encodes CDR1 DFQATT and CDR2 SNEGSKA (reference sequence). In DNA, the CDR3 is TGCAGTGCTAGAGGCCGGGACGGACGACTCAAAGAGCAGTTCTTC. Its protein is CSARGRDGRLKEQFF.

This clonotype occurred many times. The chain is built from TRBV7-8 and TRBJ2-3, with TRBD2 identical over 11 bases. In germline, CDR1 is SGHVS, CDR2 FQNEAQ. The V and J ends lost 3 bases and 4 bases, in that order; junction bases with no gene match: 9. The CDR3 totals 17 residues. The CDR3 is CASSLGIAGGPSDTQYF. DNA of the CDR3: TGTGCCAGCAGCTTGGGAATAGCGGGGGGGCCCTCAGATACGCAGTATTTT. The whole variable domain, filled in from reference TRBV7-8 and TRBJ2-3, reads GAGVSQSPRYKVAKRGQDVALRCDPISGHVSLFWYQQALGQGPEFLTYFQNEAQLDKSGLPSDRFFAERPEGSVSTLKIQRTQQEDSAVYLCASSLGIAGGPSDTQYFGPGTRLTVL.

This clonotype was counted at least ten times. The CDR3 sequence: CAISAVEAITPNQPQHF. The CDR3 DNA is TGTGCCATCAGTGCCGTTGAGGCGATAACTCCCAATCAGCCCCAGCATTTT. The rearrangement uses TRBV10-3 and TRBJ1-5, with D unresolved. The length of the CDR3 is 17 residues. Trimming took off 4 bases at V and 3 bases at J, with 19 bases between the two ends. Germline CDR1 reads ENHRY; CDR2 reads SYGVKD.

This clonotype was recorded many times. The chain carries TRBV12-3 or TRBV12-4 and TRBJ1-2; tentatively, D is TRBD1 (5 bases). Trimming took off 3 bases at V and 4 bases at J, with 15 bases between the two ends. The CDR3 is made up of 15 amino acids. CDR3: CASSLGGGASYGYTF. Here the CDR3 DNA reads TGTGCCAGCAGTTTGGGCGGTGGGGCTAGCTATGGCTACACCTTC.

This clonotype was seen many times. This chain links TRBV6-2 or TRBV6-3 with TRBJ2-7; 7 positions match TRBD1. CDR3 length: 11 amino acids. The J segment lost 5 bases and the V segment lost 9 bases, leaving 4 bases of the junction unmatched. Germline-derived CDR1 and CDR2 are MNHEY and SVGEGT. This CDR3 reads CARQQGNEQYV. Written as DNA, the CDR3 is TGTGCCAGACAACAGGGGAACGAGCAGTACGTC.

This clonotype occurred many times. The chain employs TRBV4-3 and TRBJ2-3; either TRBD1 or TRBD2 may fit D (5 bases each). From germline, CDR1 is LGHNA and CDR2 YSLEER. The ends were cut back, 0 bases at V and 4 bases at J, with 17 bases in the middle. The CDR3 is 17 amino acids. This CDR3 reads CASSQEETGRSSDTQYF. For the CDR3, the DNA is TGCGCCAGCAGCCAAGAAGAGACGGGACGCAGCTCAGATACGCAGTATTTT.

This clonotype was recorded many times. This chain uses TRBV7-8 with TRBJ1-6; D is perhaps TRBD1 (5 bases). This CDR3 contains 18 residues. Trimming took off 5 bases at V and 2 bases at J, with 19 bases between the two ends. The germline V gene has CDR1 SGHVS and CDR2 FQNEAQ. The CDR3 DNA reads as TGTGCCAGCAGCACAACTACCCGGGACTCCACCTATAATTCACCCCTCCACTTT. The encoded protein is CASSTTTRDSTYNSPLHF.

The rearrangement joins TRBV5-6 to TRBJ2-7; TRBD1 or TRBD2 may be the D gene (6 bases each). The germline V gene has CDR1 SGHDT and CDR2 YYEEEE. Trimming left V 7 bases short and J 3 bases short, with 14 bases between. The CDR3 extends over 13 amino acids. The CDR3 nucleotides read TGTGCCAGCGGCCATGGGGGGCTCTACGAGCAGTACTTC. Protein product: CASGHGGLYEQYF.